The T cell receptor (beta chain) described here comes from a study of PD-1 blockade in classical Hodgkin lymphoma. Across the whole study: Every 2 weeks, patients got 3 mg/kg intravenous nivolumab.

Sample time point: cycle 4 day 1 (C4D1), after around six weeks of nivolumab. Each patient's relapse followed autologous stem cell transplantation, and brentuximab vedotin exposure varied. Sequenced by immunoSEQ multiplex PCR; TCRdb stores in-frame clones only, minus some. The table lists tens of thousands of clones, over 70% of them singletons. Per the germline V gene, CDR1 is MNHEY and CDR2 is SVGAGI. This CDR3 is built from 15 residues. Trimming left V 6 bases short and J 7 bases short, with 18 bases between. The gene calls are TRBV6-5 and TRBJ2-2; a possible D gene is TRBD1 (6 bases). The sample in question was peripheral blood mononuclear cells (PBMCs), obtained before the fourth cycle of nivolumab. The sequence derives from a human donor with classical Hodgkin lymphoma. The CDR3 loop is CASSPQWTEVGELFF. DNA of the CDR3: TGTGCCAGCAGCCCCCAGTGGACAGAGGTCGGGGAGCTGTTTTTT.